These 21 T cell receptor beta chains were all obtained from the same sample, sequenced in a study of technical replicates of blood from a handful of donors. Clones were sequenced by immunoSEQ multiplex PCR, and TCRdb holds only the in-frame ones, with some missing. Of fewer than 100,000 clones detected, around nine tenths appear once; the ten largest clones hold about 0.38%. Specimen: T cells isolated from PBMCs. Receptors were obtained from a human donor in good health.

This clone was counted a single time. The chain uses TRBV27 and TRBJ2-2; 7 bases align to TRBD2. V gave up 3 bases and J gave up 4 bases; unmatched junction bases: 11. The CDR3 loop spans 17 amino acids. In germline, CDR1 is MNHEY, CDR2 SMNVEV (reference sequence). CDR3 nucleotides: TGTGCCAGCAGTTTGCAACAACTAGCGTACGGCACCGGGGAGCTGTTTTTT. As protein: CASSLQQLAYGTGELFF.

The rearrangement uses TRBV30 and TRBJ2-7, with D perhaps matching TRBD1 (5 bases). Trimming took 2 bases from V and 2 from J, leaving 16 bases between them. CDR3 length: 15 amino acids. CDR1 is GTSNPN and CDR2 is SVGIG in the germline V gene (reference sequence). CDR3 region: CAWSLSQWGPYEQYF. CDR3 DNA sequence: TGTGCCTGGAGTCTTTCACAGTGGGGCCCCTACGAGCAGTACTTC.

The genes are TRBV6-6 and TRBJ1-4; TRBD1 matches at 8 bases. V dropped 8 bases and J dropped 3; count of bases not matched to a gene: 11. Germline assignment: CDR1 MNHNY and CDR2 SVGAGI (reference sequence). The CDR3 consists of 16 residues. CDR3 in DNA: TGTGCCAGCCGGGGACAGGTCTCGGTTTCTAATGAAAAACTGTTTTTT. Translating gives CASRGQVSVSNEKLFF.

V and J are TRBV11-3 and TRBJ2-1; TRBD2 agrees at 14 bases. The germline V gene encodes CDR1 SGHNT and CDR2 YENEEA. Losses at the gene ends were 5 bases for V and 8 bases for J; bases not matched to a gene: 2. The CDR3 is 14 residues long. CDR3 amino acids: CASSEGLAGDEQFF. The CDR3 nucleotides are TGTGCCAGCAGCGAGGGACTAGCGGGAGATGAGCAGTTCTTC.

The chain recombines TRBV29-1 with TRBJ2-1; 9 bases are shared with TRBD1. The V segment lost 4 bases and the J segment 5 bases; nucleotides outside the gene matches: 6. Germline V gene data show CDR1 as SQVTM and CDR2 as ANQGSEA. The CDR3 runs 14 residues. CDR3 nucleotides: TGCAGCGTTGCTCGGGACAGGGACAACAATGAGCAGTTCTTC. This translates into CSVARDRDNNEQFF.

V usage is TRBV7-9 and J usage is TRBJ2-7; no clear D. The CDR3 covers 12 residues. Germline CDR1 reads SEHNR; CDR2 reads FQNEAQ (reference sequence). Deletions cut 5 bases from V and 2 bases from J, with 7 bases between. The chain's CDR3 is CASSLIPYEQYF. The CDR3 DNA reads TGTGCCAGCAGCCTTATCCCCTACGAGCAGTACTTC.

CDR3 nucleotide sequence: TGTGCCAGCAGCTGGACAATAAACACTGAAGCTTTCTTT. Protein sequence: CASSWTINTEAFF. J is TRBJ1-1 and V is TRBV28; TRBD1 is a possible D gene (5 bases). Germline assignment: CDR1 MDHEN and CDR2 SYDVKM. V lost 6 bases and J 2 bases, leaving 10 bases between the germline ends. There are 13 residues in the CDR3.

The rearrangement uses TRBV27 and TRBJ2-3; 10 bases are a match to TRBD2. V trimming: 7 bases; J trimming: 0 bases; junction bases outside the gene matches: 13. CDR3 length: 18 amino acids. Germline V gene data show CDR1 as MNHEY and CDR2 as SMNVEV (reference sequence). Here the CDR3 DNA reads TGTGCCAGCAACCCTCTAGCGGGAGTTTTCACTAGCACAGATACGCAGTATTTT. Translation gives CASNPLAGVFTSTDTQYF.

This clone was counted between two and nine times. The chain uses TRBV19 and TRBJ2-7, with 8 nucleotides matching TRBD2. The J segment lost 3 bases and the V segment lost 4 bases, leaving 5 bases of the junction unmatched. The CDR3 loop spans 14 amino acids. Germline values: CDR1 LNHDA, CDR2 SQIVND (reference sequence). CDR3 protein: CASSNQREIYEQYF. The CDR3 DNA sequence: TGTGCCAGTAGTAACCAGCGGGAGATCTACGAGCAGTACTTC.

V usage is TRBV19 and J usage is TRBJ1-5; 8 bases fit TRBD1. The germline V gene encodes CDR1 LNHDA and CDR2 SQIVND (reference sequence). Trimming took 5 bases from V and 4 from J; bases not matched to a gene: 10. The CDR3 is 16 amino acids. DNA for the CDR3: TGTGCCAGTAGTCCGGGAAAGACAGGGGAAAATCAGCCCCAGCATTTT. As protein: CASSPGKTGENQPQHF.

The V gene is TRBV29-1, the J gene TRBJ2-3, with a possible D match to TRBD2 (6 bases). Germline V gene data show CDR1 as SQVTM and CDR2 as ANQGSEA. V was cut by 6 bases and J by 0 bases, with 13 bases left in between. This CDR3 is built from 14 residues. The CDR3 DNA sequence: TGCAGCGTGGAGGGCGGACTAAGCACAGATACGCAGTATTTT. Translated: CSVEGGLSTDTQYF.

The CDR3 is CASSIQGPQDTQYF. The CDR3 DNA is TGCGCCAGCAGCATACAGGGACCCCAAGATACGCAGTATTTT. V usage is TRBV5-1 and J usage is TRBJ2-3; possibly TRBD1 for D (6 bases). From germline, CDR1 is SGHRS and CDR2 YFSETQ. The V end lost 4 bases, the J end lost 5 bases, and 14 bases lay between the germline ends. This CDR3 spans 14 amino acids.

This clone showed up just a few times. The J gene is TRBJ1-4, the V gene TRBV20-1; D uncertain. This CDR3 has 11 residues. The ends were cut back, 1 base at V and 8 bases at J, with 5 bases in the middle. Per the germline V gene, CDR1 is DFQATT and CDR2 is SNEGSKA (reference sequence). CDR3 nucleotide sequence: TGCAGTGCTAGAGTACAGGAAAAACTGTTTTTT. Translated, it gives CSARVQEKLFF.

This chain connects TRBV7-9 to TRBJ1-3; D perhaps matches TRBD1 (5 bases). The CDR3 runs 14 residues. The germline V gene encodes CDR1 SEHNR and CDR2 FQNEAQ (reference sequence). Trimming cost V 3 bases and J 1 base, with 7 bases left between them. The CDR3 DNA reads as TGTGCCAGCAGCTTGACAGAATCTGGAAACACCATATATTTT. Translated: CASSLTESGNTIYF.

The chain combines TRBV7-2 with TRBJ2-1, with 8 bases aligning to TRBD2. The CDR3 sequence is 15 residues long. Germline CDR1 is SGHTA and CDR2 is FQGNSA. V trimming: 3 bases; J trimming: 3 bases; junction bases outside the gene matches: 4. The CDR3 sequence: CASSFTSGDYNEQFF. The CDR3 bases are TGTGCCAGCAGCTTCACTAGCGGAGACTACAATGAGCAGTTCTTC.

The chain employs TRBV15 and TRBJ1-2, with D unresolved. This CDR3 spans 15 amino acids. Germline CDR1 and CDR2: LNHNV and YYDKDF (reference sequence). V dropped 0 bases and J dropped 8 bases, with 16 bases sitting between them. CDR3 amino acids: CATSRDWGVRPGYTF. The CDR3, as DNA: TGTGCCACCAGCAGAGATTGGGGAGTCCGACCCGGCTACACCTTC.

V gene TRBV9 combines with J gene TRBJ2-7; D possibly corresponds to TRBD2 (7 bases). V was clipped by 0 bases and J by 3 bases, with 13 bases between them. Germline V lookup: CDR1 SGDLS, CDR2 YYNGEE. There are 15 residues in the CDR3. The CDR3 loop reads CASSVEGGRDYEQYF. CDR3 bases: TGTGCCAGCAGCGTAGAAGGGGGGAGGGACTACGAGCAGTACTTC.

This sequence joins TRBV27 and TRBJ2-7; 10 nucleotides line up with TRBD2. V shed 5 bases, J shed 5 bases, and the junction held 3 bases outside the gene matches. Germline V gives CDR1 MNHEY, CDR2 SMNVEV (reference sequence). This CDR3 region has 13 residues. The CDR3 loop reads CASSRAGGDEQYF. CDR3 nucleotides: TGTGCCAGCAGTCGAGCGGGAGGGGACGAGCAGTACTTC.

This chain joins TRBV28 and TRBJ2-3; D may be TRBD1 (5 bases). Germline loops: CDR1 MDHEN, CDR2 SYDVKM. The V gene lost 7 bases and the J gene lost 6 bases, with 17 bases spanning the gap. This CDR3 has 14 residues. CDR3 nucleotide sequence: TGTGCCAGCAACCCAGGGTTTATTGTGGATACGCAGTATTTT. Its protein product is CASNPGFIVDTQYF. Full variable domain (outside the CDR3, taken from reference TRBV28 and TRBJ2-3): DVKVTQSSRYLVKRTGEKVFLECVQDMDHENMFWYRQDPGLGLRLIYFSYDVKMKEKGDIPEGYSVSREKKERFSLILESASTNQTSMYLCASNPGFIVDTQYFGPGTRLTVL.

V gene TRBV12-5 combines with J gene TRBJ2-4; D is ambiguous. CDR1 LGHNT and CDR2 FRNRAP come from the germline V gene. V was trimmed by 5 bases and J by 1 base, leaving 6 bases between them. This CDR3 is 13 amino acids long. The DNA for the CDR3 is TGTGCTAGTGGTGCGTTTGCCAAAAACATTCAGTACTTC. Amino acid sequence: CASGAFAKNIQYF.

CDR3 sequence (DNA): TGCGCCAGCAGCCATTTCCAGAACACTGAAGCTTTCTTT. This encodes CASSHFQNTEAFF. The rearrangement links TRBV4-3 to TRBJ1-1; D is unresolved. Trimming pared 3 bases from V and 1 base from J, leaving 6 bases between. Germline CDR1 is LGHNA and CDR2 is YSLEER. The CDR3 has 13 residues.